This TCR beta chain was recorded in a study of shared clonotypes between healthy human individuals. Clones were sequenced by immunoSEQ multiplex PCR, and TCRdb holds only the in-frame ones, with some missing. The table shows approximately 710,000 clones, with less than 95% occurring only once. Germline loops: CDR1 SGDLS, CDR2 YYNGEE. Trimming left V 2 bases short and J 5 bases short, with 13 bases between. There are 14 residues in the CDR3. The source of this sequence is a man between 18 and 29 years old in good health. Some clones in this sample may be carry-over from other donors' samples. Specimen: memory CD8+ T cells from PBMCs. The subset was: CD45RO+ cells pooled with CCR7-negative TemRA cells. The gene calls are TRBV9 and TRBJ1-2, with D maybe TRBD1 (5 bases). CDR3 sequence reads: CASSVGTGLYGYTF. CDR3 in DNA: TGTGCCAGCAGCGTGGGGACGGGACTTTATGGCTACACCTTC.